This T cell receptor beta chain was retrieved from a study of tumor-infiltrating lymphocytes in primary liver carcinoma. About the research overall: Surgeons treated the primary liver carcinoma of the patients by surgical resection. Each of the samples returned roughly 3.65 to 8 million productive TCRbeta reads (a yield similar across tissue types). General study findings and limits: For tumor-adjacent and tumor-blood pairs, overlap was less than that seen for tumor region pairs.

A note on this clonotype: Antigen unknown. The junction differs from germline at one of its ends, possibly a read error.

A primer matching the constant region was used to make TCR beta cDNA from approximately 0.55 ug of total RNA. Libraries of TCR beta came from three nested multiplex PCR rounds with slightly modified ARM-PCR. PCR rounds one and two used TRBV1-TRBV30 forward primers with a C-beta reverse primer for 9 to 10 cycles each. MiXCR, run by TCRdb on the multiplex PCR reads, gives a single entry per CDR3 protein. The sample holds almost 200,000 distinct CDR3 sequences, 65% seen once. Per the germline V gene, CDR1 is SQVTM and CDR2 is ANQGSEA. CDR3 length equals 14 residues. Germline DNA was extracted too, while blood RNA derived from unsorted whole blood.

Sequencing was performed on peripheral blood. The rearrangement links TRBV29-1 to TRBJ2-7; TRBD2 matches 9 bases. This TCR was recovered from a woman aged 60-75 years with primary liver carcinoma and hepatitis B virus infection. CDR3 in DNA: TGCAGCGTTGAACGGCTAGCGGGATACTGCGAGCAATACTTC. This sequence encodes CSVERLAGYCEQYF.